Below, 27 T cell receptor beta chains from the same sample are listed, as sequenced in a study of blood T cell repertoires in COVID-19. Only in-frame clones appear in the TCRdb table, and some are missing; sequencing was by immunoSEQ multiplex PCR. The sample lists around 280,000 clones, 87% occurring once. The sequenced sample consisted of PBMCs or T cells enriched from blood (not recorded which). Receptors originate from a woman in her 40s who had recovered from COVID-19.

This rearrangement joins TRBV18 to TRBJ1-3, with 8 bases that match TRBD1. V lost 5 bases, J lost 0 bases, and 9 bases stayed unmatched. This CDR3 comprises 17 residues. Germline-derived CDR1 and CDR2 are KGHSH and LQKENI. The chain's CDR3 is CASSTVPGQASGNTIYF. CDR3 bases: TGTGCCAGCTCAACCGTGCCGGGACAGGCCTCTGGAAACACCATATATTTT.

CDR3 residues: CASSFGGRLLTEAFF. CDR3 DNA: TGTGCCAGCAGTTTCGGAGGGCGGCTATTAACTGAAGCTTTCTTT. The gene calls are TRBV28 and TRBJ1-1; no definite D call. The V end lost 3 bases, the J end lost 5 bases, and 16 bases lay between the germline ends. The germline CDR1 and CDR2 sequences are MDHEN and SYDVKM. This CDR3 comprises 15 residues.

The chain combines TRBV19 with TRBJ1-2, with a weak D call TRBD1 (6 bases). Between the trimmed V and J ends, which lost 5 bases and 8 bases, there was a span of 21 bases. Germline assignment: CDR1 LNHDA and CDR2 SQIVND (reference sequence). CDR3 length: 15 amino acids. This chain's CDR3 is CASSRMGPSGEGYTF. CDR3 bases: TGTGCCAGTAGTCGTATGGGGCCGTCAGGGGAGGGCTACACCTTC.

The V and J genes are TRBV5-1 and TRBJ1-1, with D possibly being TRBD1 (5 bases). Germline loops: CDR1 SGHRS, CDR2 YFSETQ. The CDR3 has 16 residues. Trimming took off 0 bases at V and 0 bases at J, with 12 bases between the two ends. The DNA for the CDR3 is TGCGCCAGCAGCTTGGGGGAGGGGTCCATGAACACTGAAGCTTTCTTT. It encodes CASSLGEGSMNTEAFF.

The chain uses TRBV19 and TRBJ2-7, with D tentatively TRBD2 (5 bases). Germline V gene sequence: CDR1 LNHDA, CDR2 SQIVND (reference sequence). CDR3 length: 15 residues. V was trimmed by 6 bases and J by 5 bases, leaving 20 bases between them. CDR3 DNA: TGTGCCAGTAGAACCAACACTAGGACTGTCAACGAGCAGTACTTC. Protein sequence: CASRTNTRTVNEQYF.

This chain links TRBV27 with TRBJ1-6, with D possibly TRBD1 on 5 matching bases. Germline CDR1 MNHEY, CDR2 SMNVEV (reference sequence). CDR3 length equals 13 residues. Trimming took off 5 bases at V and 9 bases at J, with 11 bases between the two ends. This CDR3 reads CASSPWTSSPLHF. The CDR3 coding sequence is TGTGCCAGCAGTCCTTGGACATCTTCACCCCTCCACTTT.

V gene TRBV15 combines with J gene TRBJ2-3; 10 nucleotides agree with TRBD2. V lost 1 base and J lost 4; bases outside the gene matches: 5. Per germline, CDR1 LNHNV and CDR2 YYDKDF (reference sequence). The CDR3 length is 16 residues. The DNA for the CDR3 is TGTGCCACCAGCAGAGGAAGTAGCGGGAGGTCAGATACGCAGTATTTT. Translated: CATSRGSSGRSDTQYF. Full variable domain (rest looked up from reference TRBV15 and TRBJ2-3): DAMVIQNPRYQVTQFGKPVTLSCSQTLNHNVMYWYQQKSSQAPKLLFHYYDKDFNNEADTPDNFQSRRPNTSFCFLDIRSPGLGDTAMYLCATSRGSSGRSDTQYFGPGTRLTVL.

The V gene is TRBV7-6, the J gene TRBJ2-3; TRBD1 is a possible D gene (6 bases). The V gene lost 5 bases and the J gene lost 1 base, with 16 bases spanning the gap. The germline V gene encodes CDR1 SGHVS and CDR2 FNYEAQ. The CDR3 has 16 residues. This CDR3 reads CASSPHRAAGTDTQYF. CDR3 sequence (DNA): TGTGCCAGCAGCCCTCACAGGGCCGCTGGCACAGATACGCAGTATTTT.

CDR3 protein: CAISGTGDTEAFF. Written as DNA, the CDR3 is TGTGCCATCAGTGGGACAGGGGACACTGAAGCTTTCTTT. The chain combines TRBV10-3 with TRBJ1-1; 9 nucleotides line up with TRBD1. The CDR3 totals 13 residues. The V segment lost 4 bases and the J segment 3 bases; nucleotides outside the gene matches: 0. Germline CDR1 is ENHRY and CDR2 is SYGVKD.

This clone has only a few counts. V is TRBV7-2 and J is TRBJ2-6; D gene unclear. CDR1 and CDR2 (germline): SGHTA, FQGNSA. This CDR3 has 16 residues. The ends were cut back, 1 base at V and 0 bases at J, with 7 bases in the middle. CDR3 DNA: TGTGCCAGCAGCTTAGACAGCAACTCTGGGGCCAACGTCCTGACTTTC. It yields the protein CASSLDSNSGANVLTF. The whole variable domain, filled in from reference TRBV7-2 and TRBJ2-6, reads GAGVSQSPSNKVTEKGKDVELRCDPISGHTALYWYRQSLGQGLEFLIYFQGNSAPDKSGLPSDRFSAERTGGSVSTLTIQRTQQEDSAVYLCASSLDSNSGANVLTFGAGSRLTVL.

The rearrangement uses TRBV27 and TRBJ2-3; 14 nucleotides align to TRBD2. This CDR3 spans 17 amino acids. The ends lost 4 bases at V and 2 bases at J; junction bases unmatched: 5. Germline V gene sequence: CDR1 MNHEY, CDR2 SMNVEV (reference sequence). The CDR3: CASSSPGLAGVTDTQYF. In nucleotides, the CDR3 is TGTGCCAGCAGTTCTCCGGGACTAGCGGGAGTCACAGATACGCAGTATTTT.

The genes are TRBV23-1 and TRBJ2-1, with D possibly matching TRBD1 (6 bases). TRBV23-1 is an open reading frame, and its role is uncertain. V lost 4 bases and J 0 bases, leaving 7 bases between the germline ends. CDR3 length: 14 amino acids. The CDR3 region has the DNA TGCGCCAGCAGTCCCAGGGGCTCCTACAATGAGCAGTTCTTC. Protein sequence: CASSPRGSYNEQFF.

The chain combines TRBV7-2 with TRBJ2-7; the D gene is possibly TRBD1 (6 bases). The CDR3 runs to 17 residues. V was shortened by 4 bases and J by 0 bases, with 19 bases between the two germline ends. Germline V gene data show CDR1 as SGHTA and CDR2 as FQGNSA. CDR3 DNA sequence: TGTGCCAGCAGCTACACAACCGCAGGGGTCGTCTCCTACGAGCAGTACTTC. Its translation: CASSYTTAGVVSYEQYF.

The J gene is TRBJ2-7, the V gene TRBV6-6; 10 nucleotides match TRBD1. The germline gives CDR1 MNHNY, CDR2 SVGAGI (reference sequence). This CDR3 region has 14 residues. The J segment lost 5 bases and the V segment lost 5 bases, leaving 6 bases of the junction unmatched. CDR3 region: CASSMTGGMNEQYF. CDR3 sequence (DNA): TGTGCCAGCAGTATGACAGGGGGCATGAACGAGCAGTACTTC.

CDR3 protein: CASSPTRDRVNYGYTF. The CDR3, as DNA: TGTGCCAGCAGCCCTACTCGGGACAGGGTGAACTATGGCTACACCTTC. V and J are TRBV7-2 and TRBJ1-2, with 9 bases aligning to TRBD1. There are 16 residues in the CDR3. The germline gives CDR1 SGHTA, CDR2 FQGNSA. Trimming took 5 bases from V and 2 from J; bases not matched to a gene: 9.

Here the CDR3 reads CASSYPLADGAEFF. The CDR3, as DNA: TGTGCCAGCAGTTACCCCCTAGCGGATGGGGCGGAGTTCTTC. The chain joins TRBV6-2 or TRBV6-3 to TRBJ2-1, with TRBD2 matching 7 bases. The CDR3 is 14 amino acids. Losses at the gene ends were 2 bases for V and 14 bases for J; bases not matched to a gene: 12. CDR1 MNHEY and CDR2 SVGEGT come from the germline V gene.

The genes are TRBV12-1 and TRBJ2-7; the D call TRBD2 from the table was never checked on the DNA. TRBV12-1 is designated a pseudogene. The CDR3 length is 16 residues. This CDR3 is CASSPDTGLAGCEQYF. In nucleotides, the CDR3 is TGTGCCAGCAGCCCCGACACGGGACTAGCGGGATGTGAGCAGTACTTC.

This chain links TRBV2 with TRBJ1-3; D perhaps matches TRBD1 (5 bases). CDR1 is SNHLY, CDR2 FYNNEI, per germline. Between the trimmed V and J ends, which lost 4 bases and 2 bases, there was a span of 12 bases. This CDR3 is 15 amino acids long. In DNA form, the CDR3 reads TGTGCCAGCAGTGGGACATCGGGCGCTGGAAACACCATATATTTT. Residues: CASSGTSGAGNTIYF.

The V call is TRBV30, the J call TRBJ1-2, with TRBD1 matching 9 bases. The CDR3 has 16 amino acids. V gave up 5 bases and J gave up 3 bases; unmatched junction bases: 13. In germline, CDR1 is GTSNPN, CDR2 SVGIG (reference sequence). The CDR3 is CAWAPGQGLLDYGYTF. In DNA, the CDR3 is TGTGCCTGGGCTCCGGGACAGGGTCTTTTAGACTATGGCTACACCTTC.

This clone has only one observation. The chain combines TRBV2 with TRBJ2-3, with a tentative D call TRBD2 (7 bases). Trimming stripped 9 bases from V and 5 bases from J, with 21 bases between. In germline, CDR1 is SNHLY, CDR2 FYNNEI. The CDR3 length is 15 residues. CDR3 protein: CARDKRRGGGDTQYF. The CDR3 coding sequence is TGTGCCAGGGATAAGCGGAGGGGGGGAGGAGATACGCAGTATTTT.

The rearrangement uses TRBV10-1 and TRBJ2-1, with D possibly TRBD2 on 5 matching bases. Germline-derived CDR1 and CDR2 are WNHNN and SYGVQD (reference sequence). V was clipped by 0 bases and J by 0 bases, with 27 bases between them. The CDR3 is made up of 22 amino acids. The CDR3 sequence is CASSESKGLGGTKRSSYNEQFF. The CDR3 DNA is TGCGCCAGCAGTGAGTCGAAGGGCCTCGGAGGCACTAAGCGGAGCTCCTACAATGAGCAGTTCTTC.

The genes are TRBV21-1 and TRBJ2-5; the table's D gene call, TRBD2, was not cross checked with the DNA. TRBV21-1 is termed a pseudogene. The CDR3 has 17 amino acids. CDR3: CASTSITGTLRKETQYF. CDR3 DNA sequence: TGTGCCAGCACCTCTATTACCGGGACTCTTCGCAAAGAGACCCAGTACTTC.

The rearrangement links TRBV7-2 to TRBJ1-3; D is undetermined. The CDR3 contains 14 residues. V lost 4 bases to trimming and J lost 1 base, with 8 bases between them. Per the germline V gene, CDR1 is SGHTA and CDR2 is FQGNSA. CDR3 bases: TGTGCCAGCAGCTCCACTGCTTCTGGAAACACCATATATTTT. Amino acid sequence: CASSSTASGNTIYF. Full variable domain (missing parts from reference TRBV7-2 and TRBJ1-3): GAGVSQSPSNKVTEKGKDVELRCDPISGHTALYWYRQSLGQGLEFLIYFQGNSAPDKSGLPSDRFSAERTGGSVSTLTIQRTQQEDSAVYLCASSSTASGNTIYFGEGSWLTVV.

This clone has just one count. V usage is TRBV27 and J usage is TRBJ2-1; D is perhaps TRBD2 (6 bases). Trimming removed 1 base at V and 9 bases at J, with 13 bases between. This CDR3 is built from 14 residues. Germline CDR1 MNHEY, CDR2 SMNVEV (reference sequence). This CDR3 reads CASSLLGQGGEQFF. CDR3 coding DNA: TGTGCCAGCAGTTTATTGGGGCAGGGAGGTGAGCAGTTCTTC.

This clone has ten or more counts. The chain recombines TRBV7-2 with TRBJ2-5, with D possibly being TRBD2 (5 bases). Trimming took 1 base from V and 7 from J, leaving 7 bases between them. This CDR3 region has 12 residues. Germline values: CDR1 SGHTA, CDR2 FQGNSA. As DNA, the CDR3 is TGTGCCAGCAGCTTAGATGCGGGGACCCAGTACTTC. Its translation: CASSLDAGTQYF.

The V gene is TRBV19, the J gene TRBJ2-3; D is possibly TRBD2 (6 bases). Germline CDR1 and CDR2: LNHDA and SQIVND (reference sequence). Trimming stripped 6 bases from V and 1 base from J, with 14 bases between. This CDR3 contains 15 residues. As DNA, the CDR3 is TGTGCCAGTAGCTCCGATAGCGGACGCACAGATACGCAGTATTTT. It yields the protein CASSSDSGRTDTQYF.

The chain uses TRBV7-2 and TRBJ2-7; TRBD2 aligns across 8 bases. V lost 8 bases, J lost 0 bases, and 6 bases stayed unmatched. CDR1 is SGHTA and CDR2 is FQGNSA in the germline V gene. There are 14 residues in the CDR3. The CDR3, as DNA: TGTGCCAGCGCGCCCAGCGGGAGCTCCTACGAGCAGTACTTC. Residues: CASAPSGSSYEQYF.